Listed below are T cell receptor beta chains from one sample, sequenced in a study of CD8+ T cells in alopecia areata. Here immunoSEQ multiplex PCR was the method, and the copy in TCRdb shows in-frame clones only, minus some. The repertoire holds 130,000 to 150,000 clones, with approximately 51% as singletons. Specimen: CD4+ T cells sorted from blood, collected at week 0. Receptors were obtained from a human donor with alopecia areata. The CDR3 runs from the conserved cysteine through the conserved F or W. A D gene is named only where the DNA matches it firmly. Clone sizes are given selectively: once, few, many, or a class where the clone is expanded.

TRBJ2-3 TRBD1 NA TRBV25-1 CASSDSGTATDTQYF TGTGCCAGCAGTGATTCCGGGACAGCCACAGATACGCAGTATTTT
TRBJ2-7 TRBD1 NA TRBV15 CATSSTGTGVYEQYF TGTGCCACCAGCAGCACCGGGACAGGGGTCTACGAGCAGTACTTC
TRBJ2-6 NA NA TRBV7-2 CASSEGRSGANVLTF TGTGCCAGCAGCGAGGGAAGGTCTGGGGCCAACGTCCTGACTTTC
TRBJ2-1 TRBD1 NA TRBV29-1 CSVEGQEGPYNEQFF TGCAGCGTTGAGGGACAGGAGGGTCCCTACAATGAGCAGTTCTTC
TRBJ2-3 NA few TRBV29-1 CSVEVSVHVGPTDTQYF TGCAGCGTTGAAGTGTCCGTCCACGTGGGCCCCACAGATACGCAGTATTTT
TRBJ2-2 TRBD1 NA TRBV6-5 CARNPDRDHTGELFF TGTGCCAGAAATCCCGACAGGGACCACACCGGGGAGCTGTTTTTT
TRBJ2-3 TRBD1 once TRBV29-1 CSVETGNTDTQYF TGCAGCGTGGAGACAGGGAACACAGATACGCAGTATTTT
TRBJ2-3 NA NA TRBV4-1 CASSRTTEDTQYF TGCGCCAGCAGCCGCACCACGGAAGATACGCAGTATTTT
TRBJ1-2 NA NA TRBV30 CAWSSRAKGYTF TGTGCCTGGTCGAGTCGGGCAAAAGGCTACACCTTC
TRBJ2-7 NA NA TRBV29-1 CSVGKSSYEQYF TGCAGCGTTGGAAAGAGCTCCTACGAGCAGTACTTC
TRBJ2-7 TRBD2 once TRBV5-1 CASSPGLAAYEQYF TGCGCCAGCAGCCCGGGACTAGCGGCTTACGAGCAGTACTTC
TRBJ2-5 NA few TRBV5-6 CASSLHGGPETQYF TGTGCCAGCAGCCTTCACGGGGGGCCGGAGACCCAGTACTTC
TRBJ2-3 TRBD2 NA TRBV4-2 CASSQTLAGGPNTQYF TGTGCCAGCAGCCAGACCCTAGCGGGAGGGCCGAATACGCAGTATTTT
TRBJ1-2 NA NA TRBV5-1 CARVRVVSYGYTF TGCGCCAGGGTTCGGGTTGTGAGCTATGGCTACACCTTC
TRBJ1-1 NA once TRBV2 CASRGWGTEAFF TGTGCCAGCAGGGGATGGGGCACTGAAGCTTTCTTT
TRBJ2-5 NA few TRBV9 CASSVGVVGGIVGAETQYF TGTGCCAGCAGCGTAGGTGTAGTGGGCGGGATCGTGGGGGCCGAGACCCAGTACTTC
TRBJ2-5 NA NA TRBV30 CAWSVQFQETQYF TGTGCCTGGAGTGTACAATTCCAAGAGACCCAGTACTTC
TRBJ2-7 NA NA TRBV5-6 CASSEAREQYF TGTGCCAGCAGTGAGGCAAGGGAGCAGTACTTC
TRBJ1-5 TRBD1 NA TRBV27 CASSFQGARNQPQHF TGTGCCAGCAGTTTCCAGGGGGCGCGTAATCAGCCCCAGCATTTT
TRBJ2-1 TRBD2 NA TRBV4-3 CASSQVGLAGEHEQFF TGCGCCAGCAGCCAAGTGGGACTAGCGGGAGAACATGAGCAGTTCTTC
TRBJ2-2 NA NA TRBV27 CASSLGLDSMGTGELFF TGTGCCAGCAGTTTAGGGTTGGACAGCATGGGCACCGGGGAGCTGTTTTTT
TRBJ2-4 NA few TRBV29-1 CSVEVGVGDIQYF TGCAGCGTTGAAGTGGGAGTGGGGGACATTCAGTACTTC
TRBJ2-1 NA NA TRBV11-2 CASSLGRSVEQFF TGTGCCAGCAGCTTAGGTCGAAGCGTTGAGCAGTTCTTC
TRBJ2-7 NA NA TRBV6-1 CASTAGPEQYF TGTGCCAGCACGGCTGGGCCCGAGCAGTACTTC
TRBJ2-3 NA NA TRBV4-2 CASSPGEGSATDTQYF TGTGCCAGCAGCCCGGGGGAAGGGAGTGCGACAGATACGCAGTATTTT
TRBJ2-3 NA NA TRBV27 CASSLGGGSTDTQYF TGTGCCAGCAGTTTAGGGGGAGGCAGCACAGATACGCAGTATTTT
TRBJ2-2 NA NA TRBV6-5 CASSVKGAGELFF TGTGCCAGCAGTGTCAAGGGGGCCGGGGAGCTGTTTTTT
TRBJ2-7 NA few TRBV28 CASSLSSYEQYF TGTGCCAGCAGTTTATCCAGCTACGAGCAGTACTTC
TRBJ2-2 TRBD2 NA TRBV29-1 CSVGTSGDTGELFF TGCAGCGTAGGGACTAGCGGGGACACCGGGGAGCTGTTTTTT
TRBJ2-1 NA NA TRBV5-6 CASSFTGTNYNEQFF TGTGCCAGCAGCTTTACAGGGACTAACTACAATGAGCAGTTCTTC
TRBJ2-7 TRBD1 few TRBV29-1 CSVVGTAYEQYF TGCAGCGTCGTTGGGACAGCCTACGAGCAGTACTTC